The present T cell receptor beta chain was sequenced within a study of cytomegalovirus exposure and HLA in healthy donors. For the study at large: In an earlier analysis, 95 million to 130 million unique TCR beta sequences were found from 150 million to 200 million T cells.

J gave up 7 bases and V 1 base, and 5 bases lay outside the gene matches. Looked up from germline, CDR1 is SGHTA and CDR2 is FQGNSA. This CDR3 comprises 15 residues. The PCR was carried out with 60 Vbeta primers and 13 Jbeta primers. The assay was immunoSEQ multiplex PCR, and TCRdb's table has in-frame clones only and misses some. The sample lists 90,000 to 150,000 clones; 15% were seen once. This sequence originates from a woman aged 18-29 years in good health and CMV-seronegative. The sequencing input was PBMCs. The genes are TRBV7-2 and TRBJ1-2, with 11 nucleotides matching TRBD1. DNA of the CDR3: TGTGCCAGCAGCTTAGGGACAGGGGGCGCGAGTGGCTACACCTTC. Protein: CASSLGTGGASGYTF.